Listed below are T cell receptor beta chains from one sample, sequenced in a study of blood T cell repertoires in COVID-19. The protocol was immunoSEQ multiplex PCR, while the TCRdb copy is restricted to in-frame clones and leaves out a portion. The profile covers about 200,000 clones, with approximately 85% appearing a single time and around 5.7% taken by the ten largest. The specimen sequenced was PBMCs or T cells enriched from blood (not recorded which). Receptor source: a man aged 40-50 years with acute COVID-19. CDR3s include the opening cysteine and the closing phenylalanine or tryptophan. The D gene is left open where the match is weak. Size values are once, few and many counts, or a class for expanded clones, and some rows have none.

J gene: TRBJ2-7; V gene: TRBV6-5; CDR3 length: 14; clone size: -; D gene: TRBD1; CDR3 DNA: TGTGCCAGCTACCCGAGGGGGCGCCCCCACGAGCAGTACTTC; CDR3 protein: CASYPRGRPHEQYF
J gene: TRBJ2-7; V gene: TRBV27; CDR3 length: 14; clone size: -; D gene: TRBD1; CDR3 DNA: TGTGCCAGCAGTCCAGACTGGGACAGGCACGAGCAGTACTTC; CDR3 protein: CASSPDWDRHEQYF
J gene: TRBJ1-6; V gene: TRBV7-2; CDR3 length: 13; clone size: -; D gene: -; CDR3 DNA: TGTGCCAGCAGCTTAGGGAGTCCATCACCCCTCCACTTT; CDR3 protein: CASSLGSPSPLHF
J gene: TRBJ1-5; V gene: TRBV27; CDR3 length: 14; clone size: -; D gene: -; CDR3 DNA: TGTGCCAGCAGTTTATACAACAGGGATCAGCCCCAGCATTTT; CDR3 protein: CASSLYNRDQPQHF
J gene: TRBJ2-3; V gene: TRBV6-2/TRBV6-3; CDR3 length: 11; clone size: -; D gene: -; CDR3 DNA: TGTGCCAGCAGTTTGCGGGATACGCAGTATTTT; CDR3 protein: CASSLRDTQYF
J gene: TRBJ2-5; V gene: TRBV24-1; CDR3 length: 21; clone size: few; D gene: -; CDR3 DNA: TGTGCCACCAGTGATTTTGGCCCCGAACGAGTATACAGGGTAATACAAGAGACCCAGTACTTC; CDR3 protein: CATSDFGPERVYRVIQETQYF
J gene: TRBJ1-2; V gene: TRBV3-1/TRBV3-2; CDR3 length: 14; clone size: -; D gene: -; CDR3 DNA: TGTGCCAGCAGCCCCGTTGCAGCTAACTATGGCTACACCTTC; CDR3 protein: CASSPVAANYGYTF
J gene: TRBJ1-2; V gene: TRBV18; CDR3 length: 12; clone size: -; D gene: -; CDR3 DNA: TGTGCCAGCTCCACCCCGGCCGGGGGCTACACCTTC; CDR3 protein: CASSTPAGGYTF
J gene: TRBJ2-7; V gene: TRBV5-1; CDR3 length: 15; clone size: once; D gene: TRBD1; CDR3 DNA: TGCGCCAGCAGCAGGGGACAGGGGGGGACCTACGAGCAGTACTTC; CDR3 protein: CASSRGQGGTYEQYF
J gene: TRBJ2-1; V gene: TRBV9; CDR3 length: 13; clone size: -; D gene: -; CDR3 DNA: TGTGCCAGCAGCGTAGGGGGGCTCGTTGAGCAGTTCTTC; CDR3 protein: CASSVGGLVEQFF
J gene: TRBJ2-5; V gene: TRBV24-1; CDR3 length: 15; clone size: -; D gene: -; CDR3 DNA: TGTGCCACCAGTGTTGGCGGAGGTGTCCAAGAGACCCAGTACTTC; CDR3 protein: CATSVGGGVQETQYF
J gene: TRBJ1-2; V gene: TRBV9; CDR3 length: 14; clone size: -; D gene: -; CDR3 DNA: TGTGCCAGCAGCGTAGTGTCGGAGAACTATGGCTACACCTTC; CDR3 protein: CASSVVSENYGYTF
J gene: TRBJ1-3; V gene: TRBV30; CDR3 length: 13; clone size: few; D gene: TRBD1; CDR3 DNA: TGTGCCTGGGGCAGGGGGCATGGAAACACCATATATTTT; CDR3 protein: CAWGRGHGNTIYF
J gene: TRBJ1-3; V gene: TRBV5-1; CDR3 length: 13; clone size: -; D gene: -; CDR3 DNA: TGCGCCAGCAGTCAGACAATAGGAAACACCATATATTTT; CDR3 protein: CASSQTIGNTIYF
J gene: TRBJ1-5; V gene: TRBV6-2/TRBV6-3; CDR3 length: 15; clone size: -; D gene: -; CDR3 DNA: TGTGCCAGCAGCCAAGGACACTCTAGCAATCAGCCCCAGCATTTT; CDR3 protein: CASSQGHSSNQPQHF
J gene: TRBJ2-5; V gene: TRBV18; CDR3 length: 13; clone size: -; D gene: -; CDR3 DNA: TGTGCCAGCTCACCTGGACAGAAAGAGACCCAGTACTTC; CDR3 protein: CASSPGQKETQYF
J gene: TRBJ1-2; V gene: TRBV18; CDR3 length: 13; clone size: once; D gene: -; CDR3 DNA: TGTGCCAGCTCACCGGACTCCTTGAGGGGCTACACCTTC; CDR3 protein: CASSPDSLRGYTF
J gene: TRBJ1-5; V gene: TRBV18; CDR3 length: 15; clone size: -; D gene: TRBD1; CDR3 DNA: TGTGCCAGCTCGCCTCAGGGGGGTTCGATTCAGCCCCAGCATTTT; CDR3 protein: CASSPQGGSIQPQHF
J gene: TRBJ2-3; V gene: TRBV20-1; CDR3 length: 11; clone size: few; D gene: -; CDR3 DNA: TGCAGTACGGGGACTTCAGATACGCAGTATTTT; CDR3 protein: CSTGTSDTQYF
J gene: TRBJ2-1; V gene: TRBV3-1/TRBV3-2; CDR3 length: 15; clone size: -; D gene: TRBD2; CDR3 DNA: TGTGCCAGCAGCCAGGGTAGCGGGGGGGCGAATGAGCAGTTCTTC; CDR3 protein: CASSQGSGGANEQFF
J gene: TRBJ2-7; V gene: TRBV7-9; CDR3 length: 15; clone size: -; D gene: TRBD1; CDR3 DNA: TGTGCCAGCAGCTCTCCGGGACAGGGGGACTACGAGCAGTACTTC; CDR3 protein: CASSSPGQGDYEQYF
J gene: TRBJ2-7; V gene: TRBV18; CDR3 length: 16; clone size: -; D gene: -; CDR3 DNA: TGTGCCAGCTCACCAGGACGCCTTAGCGGAGAGCACGGGGAGTACTTC; CDR3 protein: CASSPGRLSGEHGEYF
J gene: TRBJ2-5; V gene: TRBV5-4; CDR3 length: 16; clone size: few; D gene: TRBD2; CDR3 DNA: TGTGCCAGCAGCTTGGGACTAGCGGGAGGGGAAGAGACCCAGTACTTC; CDR3 protein: CASSLGLAGGEETQYF
J gene: TRBJ1-2; V gene: TRBV28; CDR3 length: 15; clone size: -; D gene: -; CDR3 DNA: TGTGCCAGCAGTGCACTAAGGTGGGGAGCTGACGGCTACACCTTC; CDR3 protein: CASSALRWGADGYTF
J gene: TRBJ1-1; V gene: TRBV28; CDR3 length: 10; clone size: -; D gene: -; CDR3 DNA: TGTGCCAGCAGTTCCGCTGAAGCTTTCTTT; CDR3 protein: CASSSAEAFF
J gene: TRBJ2-1; V gene: TRBV7-6; CDR3 length: 14; clone size: -; D gene: -; CDR3 DNA: TGTGCCAGCAGCCAACGTACAGGGAGCAATGAGCAGTTCTTC; CDR3 protein: CASSQRTGSNEQFF
J gene: TRBJ2-1; V gene: TRBV5-4; CDR3 length: 15; clone size: -; D gene: TRBD2; CDR3 DNA: TGTGCCAGCACCCCATTACTAGCGGGGGACAATGAGCAGTTCTTC; CDR3 protein: CASTPLLAGDNEQFF
J gene: TRBJ1-5; V gene: TRBV19; CDR3 length: 14; clone size: -; D gene: -; CDR3 DNA: TGTGCCAGTAGTATCAAGATAGGCAATCAGCCCCAGCATTTT; CDR3 protein: CASSIKIGNQPQHF
J gene: TRBJ2-3; V gene: TRBV27; CDR3 length: 14; clone size: -; D gene: TRBD1; CDR3 DNA: TGTGTCATAATACGGGACAGGGTACGGATTACGCAGTATTTT; CDR3 protein: CVIIRDRVRITQYF
J gene: TRBJ1-4; V gene: TRBV5-6; CDR3 length: 15; clone size: -; D gene: TRBD1; CDR3 DNA: TGTGCCAGCAGCACCGCCGGGACAGGGGGCGAAAAACTGTTTTTT; CDR3 protein: CASSTAGTGGEKLFF
J gene: TRBJ1-4; V gene: TRBV28; CDR3 length: 21; clone size: -; D gene: -; CDR3 DNA: TGTGCCAGCAGTTCAGTCGAACTCAGAGGGCGCCGCCTCATGACTAATGAAAAACTGTTTTTT; CDR3 protein: CASSSVELRGRRLMTNEKLFF
J gene: TRBJ2-1; V gene: TRBV12-3/TRBV12-4; CDR3 length: 13; clone size: -; D gene: -; CDR3 DNA: TGTGCCAGCAGTTGGACGGACTCCAATGAGCAGTTCTTC; CDR3 protein: CASSWTDSNEQFF
J gene: TRBJ2-1; V gene: TRBV18; CDR3 length: 14; clone size: -; D gene: TRBD2; CDR3 DNA: TGTGCCAGCTCACCACCTAGCGGGAGCTATGAGCAGTTCTTC; CDR3 protein: CASSPPSGSYEQFF
J gene: TRBJ2-1; V gene: TRBV5-1; CDR3 length: 18; clone size: -; D gene: TRBD2; CDR3 DNA: TGCGCCAGCAGCTTGGCCGGGACTAGGGGAAGCTCCTACAATGAGCAGTTCTTC; CDR3 protein: CASSLAGTRGSSYNEQFF
J gene: TRBJ2-7; V gene: TRBV3-1/TRBV3-2; CDR3 length: 17; clone size: -; D gene: TRBD2; CDR3 DNA: TGTGCCAGCAGCCAAGCGTCCGGGAGGAACCCCTCCTACGAGCAGTACTTC; CDR3 protein: CASSQASGRNPSYEQYF
J gene: TRBJ2-7; V gene: TRBV5-1; CDR3 length: 12; clone size: -; D gene: -; CDR3 DNA: TGCGCCAGCAGCTTACAGAGCCACGAGCAGTACTTC; CDR3 protein: CASSLQSHEQYF
J gene: TRBJ2-2; V gene: TRBV5-5; CDR3 length: 19; clone size: -; D gene: TRBD1; CDR3 DNA: TGTGCCAGCAGCTTGGGGACCGGGACAGGACTCTACAACACCGGGGAGCTGTTTTTT; CDR3 protein: CASSLGTGTGLYNTGELFF
J gene: TRBJ2-1; V gene: TRBV27; CDR3 length: 13; clone size: many; D gene: -; CDR3 DNA: TGTGCCAGCAGTTTGTCAAGCCGGGGTGAGCAGTTCTTC; CDR3 protein: CASSLSSRGEQFF
J gene: TRBJ2-3; V gene: TRBV19; CDR3 length: 13; clone size: -; D gene: -; CDR3 DNA: TGTGCCAGTAGTTCGACCCAGGCAGATACGCAGTATTTT; CDR3 protein: CASSSTQADTQYF
J gene: TRBJ2-3; V gene: TRBV6-4; CDR3 length: 15; clone size: few; D gene: TRBD1; CDR3 DNA: TGTGCCAGCAGTGTCGAAGGACAGGACACAGATACGCAGTATTTT; CDR3 protein: CASSVEGQDTDTQYF
J gene: TRBJ2-2; V gene: TRBV19; CDR3 length: 14; clone size: -; D gene: -; CDR3 DNA: TGTGCCAGTAGTACCACAGGGTTCACCGGGGAGCTGTTTTTT; CDR3 protein: CASSTTGFTGELFF
J gene: TRBJ1-5; V gene: TRBV30; CDR3 length: 13; clone size: -; D gene: TRBD1; CDR3 DNA: TGTGCCTGGAGTCCAGACAGGGATCAGCCCCAGCATTTT; CDR3 protein: CAWSPDRDQPQHF
J gene: TRBJ2-7; V gene: TRBV6-1; CDR3 length: 16; clone size: few; D gene: TRBD2; CDR3 DNA: TGTGCCAGCAGTGAAGAGCCAGCGGGACCACTCTACGAGCAGTACTTC; CDR3 protein: CASSEEPAGPLYEQYF
J gene: TRBJ2-2; V gene: TRBV5-1; CDR3 length: 15; clone size: once; D gene: -; CDR3 DNA: TGCGCCAGCAGCTCCGACAGGTCGTACCCCGGGGAGCTGTTTTTT; CDR3 protein: CASSSDRSYPGELFF
J gene: TRBJ1-1; V gene: TRBV5-4; CDR3 length: 14; clone size: -; D gene: -; CDR3 DNA: TGTGCCAGCAGCCCGGTTCAGGTGAACACTGAAGCTTTCTTT; CDR3 protein: CASSPVQVNTEAFF
J gene: TRBJ1-5; V gene: TRBV29-1; CDR3 length: 13; clone size: -; D gene: TRBD1; CDR3 DNA: TGCAGCGTTCGACAGGGTGCAGATCAGCCCCAGCATTTT; CDR3 protein: CSVRQGADQPQHF
J gene: TRBJ1-2; V gene: TRBV5-8; CDR3 length: 12; clone size: once; D gene: -; CDR3 DNA: TGTGCCAGCAGCTTGTCGCGGGGGGGCTACACCTTC; CDR3 protein: CASSLSRGGYTF
J gene: TRBJ2-1; V gene: TRBV15; CDR3 length: 15; clone size: few; D gene: TRBD2; CDR3 DNA: TGTGCCACCAGCAGAGAGGAAGGTTCAGGGACTAGACCGTTCTTC; CDR3 protein: CATSREEGSGTRPFF
J gene: TRBJ2-7; V gene: TRBV28; CDR3 length: 16; clone size: -; D gene: TRBD1; CDR3 DNA: TGTGCCAGCAGTCCCCCTCCGAGACAGGGATTGCGGGAGCAGTACTTC; CDR3 protein: CASSPPPRQGLREQYF
J gene: TRBJ2-5; V gene: TRBV7-2; CDR3 length: 16; clone size: -; D gene: -; CDR3 DNA: TGTGCCAGCAGCTTAAGACGACCGGGGGAGAGGCAGACCCAGTACTTC; CDR3 protein: CASSLRRPGERQTQYF
J gene: TRBJ2-1; V gene: TRBV27; CDR3 length: 15; clone size: -; D gene: TRBD2; CDR3 DNA: TGTGCCAGCAGGTCGGGGGGGACGTCCTACAATGAGCAGTTCTTC; CDR3 protein: CASRSGGTSYNEQFF
J gene: TRBJ2-7; V gene: TRBV3-1/TRBV3-2; CDR3 length: 15; clone size: -; D gene: TRBD2; CDR3 DNA: TGTGCCAGCAGCCAAGGGCGACTAGCGGGAGTCGAGCAGTACTTC; CDR3 protein: CASSQGRLAGVEQYF
J gene: TRBJ1-4; V gene: TRBV7-9; CDR3 length: 15; clone size: -; D gene: -; CDR3 DNA: TGTGCCAGCAGCTTTCAGGGAGGCGTAATAGAAAAACTGTTTTTT; CDR3 protein: CASSFQGGVIEKLFF
J gene: TRBJ2-6; V gene: TRBV7-2; CDR3 length: 15; clone size: -; D gene: -; CDR3 DNA: TGTGCCAGCAGCTTAAGCACCTCTGGGGCCAACGTCCTGACTTTC; CDR3 protein: CASSLSTSGANVLTF